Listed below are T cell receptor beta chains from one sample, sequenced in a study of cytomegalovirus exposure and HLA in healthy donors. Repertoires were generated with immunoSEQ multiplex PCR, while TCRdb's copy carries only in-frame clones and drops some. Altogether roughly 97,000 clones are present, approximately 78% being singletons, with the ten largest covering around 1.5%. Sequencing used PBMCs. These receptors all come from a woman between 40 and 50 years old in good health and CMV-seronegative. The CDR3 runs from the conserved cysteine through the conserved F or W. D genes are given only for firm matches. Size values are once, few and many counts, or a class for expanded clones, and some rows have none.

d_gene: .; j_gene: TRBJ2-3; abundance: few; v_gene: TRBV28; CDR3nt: TGTGCCAGCACCGAGGGGGGGGGCAGGTCAGATACGCAGTATTTT; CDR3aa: CASTEGGGRSDTQYF
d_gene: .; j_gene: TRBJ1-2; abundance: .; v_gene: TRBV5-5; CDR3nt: TGTGCCAGCAGCTCCCACCGCGGCGGGGATGGCTACACCTTC; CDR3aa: CASSSHRGGDGYTF
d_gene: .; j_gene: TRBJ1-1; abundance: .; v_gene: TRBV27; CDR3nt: TGTGCCAGCAGTTTAAGCGTGAACACTGAAGCTTTCTTT; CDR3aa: CASSLSVNTEAFF
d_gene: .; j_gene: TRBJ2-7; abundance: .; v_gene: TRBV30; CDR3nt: TGTGCCTGGAGTCCGGGAAGCGGACTCAACGAGCAGTACTTC; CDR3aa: CAWSPGSGLNEQYF
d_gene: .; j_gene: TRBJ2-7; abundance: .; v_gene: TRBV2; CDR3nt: TGTGCCAGCAGGAACAGTCCCTACGAGCAGTACTTC; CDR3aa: CASRNSPYEQYF
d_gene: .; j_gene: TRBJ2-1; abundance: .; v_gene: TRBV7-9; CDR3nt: TGTTCCAGCACCCTTTCTTCCTCTCCTAACCATGAGCAGTTCTTC; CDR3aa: CSSTLSSSPNHEQFF
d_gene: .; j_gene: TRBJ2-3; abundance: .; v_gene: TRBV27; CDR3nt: TGTGCCAGCAGTTTAGCTAGCGATCTCTTTAGGGGTACAGATACGCAGTATTTT; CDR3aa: CASSLASDLFRGTDTQYF
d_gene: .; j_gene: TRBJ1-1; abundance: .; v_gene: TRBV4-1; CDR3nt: TGCGCCAGCAGCCTATGGGGGGTGCCTGGGATCTCGAACACTGAAGCTTTCTTT; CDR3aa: CASSLWGVPGISNTEAFF
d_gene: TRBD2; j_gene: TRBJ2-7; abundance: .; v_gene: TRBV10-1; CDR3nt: TGCGCCAGCAACCATGGAGGCCTAGCGGACTACTACGAGCAGTACTTC; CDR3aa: CASNHGGLADYYEQYF
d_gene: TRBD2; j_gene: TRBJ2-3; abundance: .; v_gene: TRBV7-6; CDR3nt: TGTGCCAGCAGCTCGAATCCAATGGGACTAGCGGGATCAACAGATACGCAGTATTTT; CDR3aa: CASSSNPMGLAGSTDTQYF
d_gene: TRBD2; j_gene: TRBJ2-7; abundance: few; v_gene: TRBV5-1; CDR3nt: TGCGCCAGCAGCAAGGGGACTAGCGGGACCTACGAGCAGTACTTC; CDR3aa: CASSKGTSGTYEQYF
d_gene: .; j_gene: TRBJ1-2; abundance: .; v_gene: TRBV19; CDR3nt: TGTGCCAGTAGTTTCTCGGTGTTGGATGGCTACACCTTC; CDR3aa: CASSFSVLDGYTF
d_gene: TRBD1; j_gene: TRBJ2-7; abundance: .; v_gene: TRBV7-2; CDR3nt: TGTGCCAGCAGCCAGGGGGACAGGGGCTACTTC; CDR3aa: CASSQGDRGYF
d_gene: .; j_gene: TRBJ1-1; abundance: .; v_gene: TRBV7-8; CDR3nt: TGTGCCAGCAGCCTTACCCGGGGCGGGGCCTATCAGGGAACTGAAGCTTTCTTT; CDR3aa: CASSLTRGGAYQGTEAFF
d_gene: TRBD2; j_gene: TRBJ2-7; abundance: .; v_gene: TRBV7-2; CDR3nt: TGTGCCAGCAGCTTGACGGGTAGGGTAGCGGGAGGAGAACTAAATTTC; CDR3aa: CASSLTGRVAGGELNF
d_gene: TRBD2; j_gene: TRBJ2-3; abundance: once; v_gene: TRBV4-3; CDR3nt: TGCGCCAGCAGCCGCGGAGGGACTAGCGGGTCAGATACGCAGTATTTT; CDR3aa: CASSRGGTSGSDTQYF
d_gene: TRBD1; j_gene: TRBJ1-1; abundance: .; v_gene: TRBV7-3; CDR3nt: TGTGCCAGCAGCATAGATGGGACAGGGTACACTGAAGCTTTCTTT; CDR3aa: CASSIDGTGYTEAFF
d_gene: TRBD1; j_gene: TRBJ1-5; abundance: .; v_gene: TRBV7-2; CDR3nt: TGTGCCAGCAGCTTCGGACAGGGAAATCAGCCCCAGCATTTT; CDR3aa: CASSFGQGNQPQHF
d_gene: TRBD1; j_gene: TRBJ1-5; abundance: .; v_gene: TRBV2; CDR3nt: TGTGCCAGCAGGGGACAGGGGCTAAGCAATCAGCCCCAGCATTTT; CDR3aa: CASRGQGLSNQPQHF
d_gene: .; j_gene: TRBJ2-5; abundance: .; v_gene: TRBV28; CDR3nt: TGTGCCAGCAGTTCTGTGGGCCAGGGACAAGAGACCCAGTACTTC; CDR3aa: CASSSVGQGQETQYF
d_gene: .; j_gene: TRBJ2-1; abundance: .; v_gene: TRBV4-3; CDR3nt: TGCGCCAGCAGCCAAGCGCGGACGGGGAATGAGCAGTTCTTC; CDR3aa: CASSQARTGNEQFF
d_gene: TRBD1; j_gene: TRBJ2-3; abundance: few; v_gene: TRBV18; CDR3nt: TGTGCCAGCTCCGGAGACAGGGGAGCAGATACGCAGTATTTT; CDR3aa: CASSGDRGADTQYF
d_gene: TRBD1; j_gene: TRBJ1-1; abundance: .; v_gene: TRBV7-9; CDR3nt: TGTGCCAGCAGCCCCGGACAGGGATGGAACACTGAAGCTTTCTTT; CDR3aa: CASSPGQGWNTEAFF
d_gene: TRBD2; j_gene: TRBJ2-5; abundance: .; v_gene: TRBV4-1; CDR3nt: TGCGCCAGCAGCCAAGACCACATCACTAGCGGGAAACAAGAGACCCAGTACTTC; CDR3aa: CASSQDHITSGKQETQYF
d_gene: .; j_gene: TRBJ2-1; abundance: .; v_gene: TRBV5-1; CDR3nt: TGCGCCAGCAGCTTGGCCGGGGAGCGCGAGCAGTTCTTC; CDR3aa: CASSLAGEREQFF
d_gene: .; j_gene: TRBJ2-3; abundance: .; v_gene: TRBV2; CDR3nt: TGTGCCACCGCCGGCCTTCGGAGGGTTACAGATACGCAGTATTTT; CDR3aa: CATAGLRRVTDTQYF
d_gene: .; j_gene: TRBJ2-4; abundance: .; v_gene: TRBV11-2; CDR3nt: TGTGCCAGCAGCTTAACTGGAAACATTCAGTACTTC; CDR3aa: CASSLTGNIQYF